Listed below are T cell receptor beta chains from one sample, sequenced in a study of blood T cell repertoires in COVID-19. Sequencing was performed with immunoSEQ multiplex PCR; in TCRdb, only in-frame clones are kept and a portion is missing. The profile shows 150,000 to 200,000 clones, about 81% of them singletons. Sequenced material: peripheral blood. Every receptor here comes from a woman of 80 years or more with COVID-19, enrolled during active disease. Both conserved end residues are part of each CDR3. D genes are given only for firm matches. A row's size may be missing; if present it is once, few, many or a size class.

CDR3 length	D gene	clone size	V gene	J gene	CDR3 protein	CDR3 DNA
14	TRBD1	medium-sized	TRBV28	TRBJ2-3	CASSVDRVGDTQYF	TGTGCCAGCAGCGTCGACAGGGTAGGGGATACGCAGTATTTT
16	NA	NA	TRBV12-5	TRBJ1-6	CASGIWRGSYNSPLHF	TGTGCTAGTGGTATATGGAGGGGCTCCTATAATTCACCCCTCCACTTT
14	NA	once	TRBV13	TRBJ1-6	CASSLEGRGSPLHF	TGTGCCAGCAGCTTAGAGGGCCGGGGTTCACCCCTCCACTTT
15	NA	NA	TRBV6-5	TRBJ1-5	CASRRVGRDDQPQHF	TGTGCCAGTCGAAGGGTAGGCAGGGATGATCAGCCCCAGCATTTT
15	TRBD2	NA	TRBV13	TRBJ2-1	CASSVTGTSSNEQFF	TGTGCCAGCAGCGTAACCGGGACTAGCAGCAATGAGCAGTTCTTC
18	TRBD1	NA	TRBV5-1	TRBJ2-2	CASSPVPGQGSNTGELFF	TGCGCCAGCAGCCCAGTCCCGGGACAGGGTTCGAACACCGGGGAGCTGTTTTTT
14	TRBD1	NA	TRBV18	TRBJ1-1	CASQPGWTGEEAFF	TGTGCCAGCCAACCAGGTTGGACAGGGGAAGAAGCTTTCTTT
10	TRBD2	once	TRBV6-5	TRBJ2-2	CAGGDGELFF	TGTGCCGGGGGGGACGGGGAGCTGTTTTTT
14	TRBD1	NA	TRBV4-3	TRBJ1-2	CASSQGQGARLRAF	TGCGCCAGCAGCCAAGGACAGGGGGCCCGGCTACGGGCCTTC
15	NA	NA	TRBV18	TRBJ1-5	CASSPPFGAGQPQHF	TGTGCCAGCTCACCACCATTTGGGGCAGGGCAGCCCCAGCATTTT
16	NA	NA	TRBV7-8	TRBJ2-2	CASSPRDNRYTGELFF	TGTGCCAGCAGCCCCCGGGACAATCGTTACACCGGGGAGCTGTTTTTT
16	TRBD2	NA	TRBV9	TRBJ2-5	CASSVGSGGAVETQYF	TGTGCCAGCAGCGTAGGAAGCGGGGGGGCAGTAGAGACCCAGTACTTC
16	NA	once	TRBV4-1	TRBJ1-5	CASSPGRGGMDQPQHF	TGCGCCAGCAGCCCGGGGAGGGGCGGAATGGATCAGCCCCAGCATTTT
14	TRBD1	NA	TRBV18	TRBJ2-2	CASSRQGNTGELFF	TGTGCCAGCTCACGACAGGGGAACACCGGGGAGCTGTTTTTT
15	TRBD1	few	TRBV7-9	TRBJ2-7	CASSLGTGSSYEQYF	TGTGCCAGCAGCTTGGGGACAGGGTCTTCCTACGAGCAGTACTTC